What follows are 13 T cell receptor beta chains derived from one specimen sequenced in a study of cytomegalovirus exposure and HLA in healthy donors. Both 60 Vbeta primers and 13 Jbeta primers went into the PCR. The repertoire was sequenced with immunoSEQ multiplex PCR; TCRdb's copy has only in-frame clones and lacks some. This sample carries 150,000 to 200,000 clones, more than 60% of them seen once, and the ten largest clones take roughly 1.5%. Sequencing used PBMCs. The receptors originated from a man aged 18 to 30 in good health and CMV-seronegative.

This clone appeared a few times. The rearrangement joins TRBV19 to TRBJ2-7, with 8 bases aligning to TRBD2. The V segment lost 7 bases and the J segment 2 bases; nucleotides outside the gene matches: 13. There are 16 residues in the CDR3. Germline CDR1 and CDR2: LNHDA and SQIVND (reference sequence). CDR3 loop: CASTRTGGGFPYEQYF. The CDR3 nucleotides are TGTGCCAGTACCAGAACCGGGGGGGGCTTTCCCTACGAGCAGTACTTC.

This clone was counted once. The CDR3 DNA is TGTGCCAGCACAGGGAGGGGGGACACCGGGGAGCTGTTTTTT. Residues: CASTGRGDTGELFF. The rearrangement links TRBV6-6 to TRBJ2-2; D possibly corresponds to TRBD2 (7 bases). V was cut by 7 bases and J by 3 bases, with 12 bases left in between. Germline lookup yields CDR1 MNHNY and CDR2 SVGAGI (reference sequence). The CDR3 runs to 14 residues.

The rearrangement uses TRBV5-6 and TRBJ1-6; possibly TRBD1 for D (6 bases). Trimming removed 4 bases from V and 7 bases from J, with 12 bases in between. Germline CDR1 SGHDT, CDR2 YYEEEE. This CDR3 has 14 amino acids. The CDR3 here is CASSLGQLNSPLHF. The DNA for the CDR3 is TGTGCCAGCAGCCTCGGACAGTTGAATTCACCCCTCCACTTT.

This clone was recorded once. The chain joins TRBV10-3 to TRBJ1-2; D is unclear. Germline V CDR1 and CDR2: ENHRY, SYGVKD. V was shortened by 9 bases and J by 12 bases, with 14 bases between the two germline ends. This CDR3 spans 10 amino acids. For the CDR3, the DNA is TGTGCCATTCGAACTCCGAACGACACCTTC. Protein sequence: CAIRTPNDTF.

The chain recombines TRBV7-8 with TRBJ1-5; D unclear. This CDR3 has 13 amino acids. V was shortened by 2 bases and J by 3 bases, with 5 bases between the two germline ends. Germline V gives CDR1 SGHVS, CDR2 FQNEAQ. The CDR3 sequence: CASSLTVNQPQHF. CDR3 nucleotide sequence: TGTGCCAGCAGCTTAACAGTCAATCAGCCCCAGCATTTT.

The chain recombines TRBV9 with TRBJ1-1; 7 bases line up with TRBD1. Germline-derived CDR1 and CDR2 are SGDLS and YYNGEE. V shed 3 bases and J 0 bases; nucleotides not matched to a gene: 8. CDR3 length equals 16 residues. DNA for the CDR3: TGTGCCAGCAGCGAGGGGGACAGACTAATGAACACTGAAGCTTTCTTT. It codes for CASSEGDRLMNTEAFF. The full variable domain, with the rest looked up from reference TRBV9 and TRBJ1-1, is DSGVTQTPKHLITATGQRVTLRCSPRSGDLSVYWYQQSLDQGLQFLIQYYNGEERAKGNILERFSAQQFPDLHSELNLSSLELGDSALYFCASSEGDRLMNTEAFFGQGTRLTVV.

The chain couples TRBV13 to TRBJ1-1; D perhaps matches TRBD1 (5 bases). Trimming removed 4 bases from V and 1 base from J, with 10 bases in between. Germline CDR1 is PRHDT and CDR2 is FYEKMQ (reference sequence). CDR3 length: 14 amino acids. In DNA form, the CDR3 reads TGTGCCAGCAGCTCCCAAGGGGCGAACACTGAAGCTTTCTTT. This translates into CASSSQGANTEAFF.

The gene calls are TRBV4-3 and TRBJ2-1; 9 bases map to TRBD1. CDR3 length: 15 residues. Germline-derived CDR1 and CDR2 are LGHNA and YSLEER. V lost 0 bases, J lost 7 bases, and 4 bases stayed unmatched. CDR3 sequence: CASSQDGTGRNEQFF. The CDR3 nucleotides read TGCGCCAGCAGCCAAGATGGGACAGGGCGGAATGAGCAGTTCTTC.

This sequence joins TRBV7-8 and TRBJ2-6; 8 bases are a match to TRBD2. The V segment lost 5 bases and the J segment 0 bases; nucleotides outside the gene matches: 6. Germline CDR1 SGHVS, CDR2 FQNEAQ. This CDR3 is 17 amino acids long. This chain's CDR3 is CASSNSGVRSGANVLTF. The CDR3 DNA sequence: TGTGCCAGCAGCAATAGCGGGGTTCGCTCTGGGGCCAACGTCCTGACTTTC.

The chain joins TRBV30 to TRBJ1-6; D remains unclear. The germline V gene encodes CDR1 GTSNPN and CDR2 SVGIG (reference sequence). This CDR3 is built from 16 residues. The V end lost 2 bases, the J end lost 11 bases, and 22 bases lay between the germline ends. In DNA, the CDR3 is TGTGCCTGGAGTACGTCCTCGGCGTCCAGCGGGGCACCCCTCCACTTT. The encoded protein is CAWSTSSASSGAPLHF.

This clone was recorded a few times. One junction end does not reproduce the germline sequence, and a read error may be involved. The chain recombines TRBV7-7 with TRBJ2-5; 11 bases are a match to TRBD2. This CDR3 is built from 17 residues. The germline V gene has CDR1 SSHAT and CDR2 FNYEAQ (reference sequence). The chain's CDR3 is CASSLGLRLAGGETQYF. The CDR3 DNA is TGTGCTAGCAGCTTAGGCCTCCGGCTAGCGGGAGGAGAGACCCAGTACTTC.

In nucleotides, the CDR3 is TGTGCCAGCAGCTTAGTGGGGCACGCGCAAGAGACCCAGTACTTC. Translated, it gives CASSLVGHAQETQYF. The J gene is TRBJ2-5, the V gene TRBV13; TRBD1 might be the D (5 bases). Germline CDR1 is PRHDT and CDR2 is FYEKMQ (reference sequence). The CDR3 sequence is 15 residues long. V was pared by 1 base and J by 2 bases, with 11 bases between.

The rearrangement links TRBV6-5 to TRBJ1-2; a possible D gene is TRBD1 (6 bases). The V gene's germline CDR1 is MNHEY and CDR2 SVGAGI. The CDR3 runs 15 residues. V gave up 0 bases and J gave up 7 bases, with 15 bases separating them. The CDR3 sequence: CASSYSRDNRGGYTF. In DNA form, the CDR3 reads TGTGCCAGCAGTTACTCCCGGGACAATAGGGGTGGCTACACCTTC.